Listed here are 5 T cell receptor beta chains from one sample, sequenced in a study of T-cell reconstitution after alpha-beta-depleted transplantation in children. As it was prepared, the TCRbeta library received unique molecular identifiers. TCRdb analysed the PCR reads with MiXCR anew, one entry per CDR3 protein. There are over 100,000 distinct CDR3 sequences in the sample; 4.5% to 7.5% occur only once, and about 6% lies in the top ten. Sequencing was performed on PBMCs, mostly from graft donor cells, taken 60 days after TCRalphabeta/CD19-depleted stem cell transplant. These receptors all stem from a female patient between 2 and 15 years old who had a stem cell transplant for Fanconi anemia, so the T cells may come from the graft donor.

This clonotype has only a few counts. The genes are TRBV5-1 and TRBJ2-2, with a weak D call TRBD1 (6 bases). Germline V gives CDR1 SGHRS, CDR2 YFSETQ. V was pared by 6 bases and J by 5 bases, with 17 bases between. The CDR3 is made up of 15 amino acids. For the CDR3, the DNA is TGCGCCAGCACCAACAGGGCAGAGCAGACCGGGGAGCTGTTTTTT. It is translated as CASTNRAEQTGELFF.

This clonotype appeared many times. The V and J genes are TRBV28 and TRBJ2-1, with TRBD2 matching 10 bases. V was pared by 6 bases and J by 7 bases, with 12 bases of the junction left unmatched. CDR1 is MDHEN, CDR2 SYDVKM, per germline. The length of the CDR3 is 16 residues. The CDR3 DNA sequence: TGTGCCAGCAGCCCCATGTTAGCGGGGGGTCGGAATGAGCAGTTCTTC. Amino acids: CASSPMLAGGRNEQFF.

The chain combines TRBV11-2 with TRBJ2-2, with 10 bases that match TRBD2. V lost 7 bases to trimming and J lost 4 bases; unmatched junction nucleotides: 12. In germline, CDR1 is SGHAT, CDR2 FQNNGV. The CDR3 totals 17 residues. This chain's CDR3 is CASTLLAGQVLTGELFF. DNA of the CDR3: TGTGCCAGCACCCTACTAGCGGGACAGGTCCTCACCGGGGAGCTGTTTTTT. The complete variable domain, with remaining parts taken from reference TRBV11-2 and TRBJ2-2, reads EAGVAQSPRYKIIEKRQSVAFWCNPISGHATLYWYQQILGQGPKLLIQFQNNGVVDDSQLPKDRFSAERLKGVDSTLKIQPAKLEDSAVYLCASTLLAGQVLTGELFFGEGSRLTVL.

This clonotype was seen at least ten times. V usage is TRBV3-1 and J usage is TRBJ2-1, with 14 bases matching TRBD2. Germline V gene lookup returns CDR1 LGHDT and CDR2 YNNKEL (reference sequence). After removal of 1 base from V and 9 bases from J, the junction contained 8 bases not matched to a gene. The CDR3 totals 17 residues. The CDR3 spells CASSQGLAGGPFPEQFF. CDR3 nucleotide sequence: TGTGCCAGCAGCCAAGGACTAGCGGGGGGGCCCTTTCCTGAGCAGTTCTTC.

V and J are TRBV6-1 and TRBJ2-7; possibly TRBD1 for D (5 bases). V was cut by 7 bases and J by 6 bases, with 25 bases left in between. The germline V gene has CDR1 MNHNS and CDR2 SASEGT. The CDR3 sequence is 16 residues long. CDR3 sequence: CASKIKNAGFLGEQYF. CDR3 nucleotide sequence: TGTGCCAGCAAAATTAAGAACGCAGGGTTCCTTGGCGAGCAGTACTTC.